The 2 T cell receptor beta chains reported below all come from one sample, sequenced in a study of vaccination and CD4 T cells after COVID-19 (dated by TCRdb to between 2022 and 2023). Their antigens remain unidentified. The library was obtained by PCR. Sequenced using an Illumina iSeq 100. DNA from cultured CD4+ T cells was subjected to TCR sequencing with the Oncomine TCR Beta short-read assay at the Johns Hopkins FTIC core. TCRdb passed the public sequencing reads through fastp at Q25 and MiXCR, retaining productive beta sequences. Rows are combined by CDR3 protein, so each entry shows the most common genes and DNA. This sample is represented by some 11,000 distinct CDR3 sequences; approximately 40% of them were singletons. The leading ten clones occupy 25% to 30% of the sample. What this sample's treatment or condition label stands for: approximately 9-day PBMC culture with coronavirus spike peptide pools or control peptides (ViraFEST assay).

The sample consisted of CD4+ T cells from blood, cultured in vitro. Every receptor here comes from a human donor who had recovered from COVID-19.

This clonotype was seen more than once but under ten times. The chain carries TRBV12-3 or TRBV12-4 and TRBJ2-2; tentative D call: TRBD1 (5 bases). Deletions cut 8 bases from V and 0 bases from J, with 10 bases between. The CDR3 spans 14 residues. CDR3 coding DNA: TGTGCCAGCTGCCAAGGGGCGAACACCGGGGAGCTGTTTTTT. Residues: CASCQGANTGELFF.

CDR3 nucleotides: TGTGCCAGCAGCTCACGCCCACTAGCGGGGGGGAACACCGGGGAGCTGTTTTTT. This translates into CASSSRPLAGGNTGELFF. The J gene is TRBJ2-2, the V gene TRBV7-2, with 12 bases matching TRBD2. This CDR3 region has 18 residues. CDR1 SGHTA and CDR2 FQGNSA come from the germline V gene. V shed 4 bases, J shed 1 base, and the junction held 7 bases outside the gene matches.